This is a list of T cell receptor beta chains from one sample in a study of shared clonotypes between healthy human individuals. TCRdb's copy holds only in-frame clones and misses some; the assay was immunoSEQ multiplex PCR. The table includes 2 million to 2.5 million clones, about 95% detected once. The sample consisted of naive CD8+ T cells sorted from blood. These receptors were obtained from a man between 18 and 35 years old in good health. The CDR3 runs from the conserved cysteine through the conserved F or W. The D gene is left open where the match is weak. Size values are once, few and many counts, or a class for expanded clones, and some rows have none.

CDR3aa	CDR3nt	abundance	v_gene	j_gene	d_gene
CASSVDAGVGNIQYF	TGTGCCAGCAGCGTAGACGCAGGGGTTGGGAACATTCAGTACTTC	.	TRBV9	TRBJ2-4	.
CASSLGGRSEQYF	TGTGCCAGCAGCTTAGGAGGCCGTTCCGAGCAGTACTTC	once	TRBV11-2	TRBJ2-7	.
CASSPATSGGHPLPYEQYF	TGTGCCAGCAGCCCAGCGACTAGCGGGGGTCACCCTTTACCCTACGAGCAGTACTTC	.	TRBV7-6	TRBJ2-7	TRBD2
CAWSVGLQETQYF	TGTGCCTGGAGTGTGGGGTTACAAGAGACCCAGTACTTC	.	TRBV30	TRBJ2-5	.
CASSLGSGSIYEQYF	TGTGCCAGCAGTTTGGGCAGCGGGAGTATCTACGAGCAGTACTTC	.	TRBV27	TRBJ2-7	TRBD2
CATSGWDRASVNYGYTF	TGTGCCACCAGCGGTTGGGACAGGGCCTCTGTGAACTATGGCTACACCTTC	.	TRBV15	TRBJ1-2	TRBD1
CSVGDRPYEQYF	TGCAGCGTGGGGGACCGCCCCTACGAGCAGTACTTC	.	TRBV29-1	TRBJ2-7	.
CASSLDSGTEAFF	TGCGCCAGCAGCTTAGACAGCGGCACTGAAGCTTTCTTT	.	TRBV5-1	TRBJ1-1	.
CAITPTSGRRSDEQFF	TGTGCCATCACCCCGACTAGCGGGAGACGGTCGGATGAGCAGTTCTTC	.	TRBV10-3	TRBJ2-1	TRBD2
CASSGPIDGSKPEAFF	TGTGCCAGCAGTGGGCCTATCGACGGGAGCAAGCCTGAAGCTTTCTTT	.	TRBV2	TRBJ1-1	.
CASSVTSGRLSSYNEQFF	TGTGCCAGCAGCGTCACTAGCGGGAGGCTGAGCTCCTACAATGAGCAGTTCTTC	.	TRBV9	TRBJ2-1	TRBD2
CASSLGVAGANVLTF	TGTGCCAGCAGTCTAGGGGTGGCTGGGGCCAACGTCCTGACTTTC	.	TRBV9	TRBJ2-6	.
CASSLLGGELFF	TGTGCCAGCAGCCTCCTTGGGGGGGAGCTGTTTTTT	.	TRBV27	TRBJ2-2	.
CASSSGHPILGAFF	TGTGCCAGCAGCTCGGGACACCCAATTCTGGGAGCTTTCTTT	.	TRBV7-9	TRBJ1-1	.
CASSFDRRRGGITDTQYF	TGTGCCAGCAGTTTCGATCGCCGGCGGGGGGGGATCACAGATACGCAGTATTTT	.	TRBV28	TRBJ2-3	TRBD2
CASRARDSNYEQYF	TGTGCCAGCAGAGCTAGGGACAGCAACTACGAGCAGTACTTC	.	TRBV6-1	TRBJ2-7	TRBD1
CASSTGGSFMALHF	TGTGCCAGCAGCACTGGGGGGTCTTTTATGGCCCTCCACTTT	.	TRBV7-9	TRBJ1-6	.
CASSPRDGYEQYF	TGTGCCAGCAGTCCACGGGACGGCTACGAGCAGTACTTC	.	TRBV27	TRBJ2-7	.
CASSFDSPEYEQYF	TGCGCCAGCAGCTTCGACTCCCCGGAGTACGAGCAGTACTTC	.	TRBV5-1	TRBJ2-7	.
CASIQLGGTEAFF	TGTGCCAGCATCCAGTTGGGAGGGACTGAAGCTTTCTTT	.	TRBV7-6	TRBJ1-1	.
CASSFSGTSGANVLTF	TGTGCCAGCAGTTTTTCCGGCACTTCTGGGGCCAACGTCCTGACTTTC	.	TRBV28	TRBJ2-6	.
CASSTLSGGREKLFF	TGTGCCAGCAGTACCCTTTCGGGGGGTAGAGAAAAACTGTTTTTT	.	TRBV6-6	TRBJ1-4	.
CASSSRGGQYNEQFF	TGCGCCAGCAGCTCCCGGGGAGGGCAATACAATGAGCAGTTCTTC	.	TRBV5-1	TRBJ2-1	TRBD2
CASSLVGFGGPDEQYF	TGTGCCAGCAGCTTAGTAGGATTCGGGGGGCCCGACGAGCAGTACTTC	once	TRBV13	TRBJ2-7	.
CAISESTDTGELFF	TGTGCCATCAGTGAGTCGACAGACACCGGGGAGCTGTTTTTT	.	TRBV10-3	TRBJ2-2	.
CASSLASGTGGYEQYF	TGTGCCAGCAGCTTAGCCTCCGGGACAGGGGGCTACGAGCAGTACTTC	.	TRBV7-9	TRBJ2-7	TRBD1
CASSLMDLGTLAGFHEQYF	TGTGCCAGCAGCTTAATGGACCTGGGAACACTAGCGGGTTTCCACGAGCAGTACTTC	.	TRBV7-2	TRBJ2-7	TRBD2
CASSQDQGANIQYF	TGCGCCAGCAGCCAAGATCAGGGGGCAAACATTCAGTACTTC	once	TRBV4-3	TRBJ2-4	TRBD1
CASSEGAIGTASYEQYF	TGTGCCAGCAGTGAAGGGGCGATCGGGACAGCCTCCTACGAGCAGTACTTC	.	TRBV6-1	TRBJ2-7	TRBD1
CASSVEDVNTGELFF	TGTGCCAGCAGCGTAGAGGATGTTAACACCGGGGAGCTGTTTTTT	.	TRBV9	TRBJ2-2	.
CASSTGPEYEQYF	TGTGCCAGCAGTACCGGCCCGGAGTACGAGCAGTACTTC	.	TRBV27	TRBJ2-7	.
CASSYGLVNSPLHF	TGTGCCAGCAGTTACGGACTGGTAAATTCACCCCTCCACTTT	.	TRBV6-5	TRBJ1-6	.
CASSGDPGTGSYEQYF	TGTGCCAGCAGTGGGGACCCGGGGACAGGGTCCTACGAGCAGTACTTC	once	TRBV2	TRBJ2-7	TRBD1
CASSDGEGRTEAFF	TGTGCCAGCAGTGACGGAGAGGGGCGCACTGAAGCTTTCTTT	once	TRBV2	TRBJ1-1	.
CATSRGRGLASYEQYF	TGTGCCACCAGCAGAGGCAGGGGTTTAGCCTCCTACGAGCAGTACTTC	.	TRBV15	TRBJ2-7	.
CASSLGGSSYEQYF	TGTGCCAGCAGTCTCGGGGGTAGCTCCTACGAGCAGTACTTC	.	TRBV2	TRBJ2-7	.
CASSQGGNEQYF	TGCGCCAGCTCCCAAGGAGGGAACGAGCAGTACTTC	once	TRBV5-1	TRBJ2-7	.
CASSFTGSSYEQYF	TGTGCCAGCAGCTTTACAGGTTCCTCCTACGAGCAGTACTTC	.	TRBV11-2	TRBJ2-7	.
CASSYWTGSNEQFF	TGTGCCAGCAGTTACTGGACAGGATCCAATGAGCAGTTCTTC	.	TRBV6-5	TRBJ2-1	TRBD1
CSVVGAAYEQYF	TGCAGCGTTGTGGGTGCTGCCTACGAGCAGTACTTC	.	TRBV29-1	TRBJ2-7	.
CASSAPGGYEQYF	TGTGCCAGCAGTGCCCCCGGGGGGTACGAGCAGTACTTC	.	TRBV6-1	TRBJ2-7	TRBD2
CASTGTGETQYF	TGTGCGAGCACGGGTACGGGAGAGACCCAGTACTTC	.	TRBV2	TRBJ2-5	.
CSVRGQGAEGYTF	TGCAGCGTTAGGGGACAGGGGGCGGAGGGCTACACCTTC	.	TRBV29-1	TRBJ1-2	TRBD1
CASSPTLNRGPVGGYTF	TGTGCCAGCAGCCCTACCCTTAACCGCGGCCCCGTGGGCGGCTACACCTTC	.	TRBV7-9	TRBJ1-2	.